These 2 T cell receptor beta chains were all obtained from the same sample, sequenced in a study of cytotoxic CD8 clonotypes in ibrutinib-treated CLL. Assay: immunoSEQ multiplex PCR; the TCRdb copy retains only in-frame clones and omits some. Found here are under 30,000 clones, 60% to 85% of them singletons; the top ten hold 40% to 60%. The sequences come from PBMCs, collected after 36 months of ibrutinib treatment. Source of these receptors: a human donor with chronic lymphocytic leukemia.

The rearrangement links TRBV30 to TRBJ1-2; D uncertain. Trimming cost V 3 bases and J 3 bases, with 5 bases left between them. Germline V gene data show CDR1 as GTSNPN and CDR2 as SVGIG (reference sequence). This CDR3 is built from 11 residues. The CDR3 DNA sequence: TGTGCCTGGAGAACTTACTATGGCTACACCTTC. The encoded protein is CAWRTYYGYTF.

In its sample, this clone was seen a few times. V gene TRBV9 combines with J gene TRBJ1-4; TRBD1 agrees at 11 bases. Germline V gene data show CDR1 as SGDLS and CDR2 as YYNGEE. The CDR3 consists of 16 residues. Trimming at V came to 4 bases and at J to 5 bases, leaving 7 bases not matched to a gene. The CDR3 nucleotides are TGTGCCAGCAGCCTTAGGACAGGGGGCTGGAATGAAAAACTGTTTTTT. Translating gives CASSLRTGGWNEKLFF.